This T cell receptor beta chain was sequenced during a study of T cell repertoires in cytomegalovirus infection (dated by TCRdb to the late 2010s). For context, the study as a whole: Alongside well-studied HLA-B-restricted epitopes, the peptide stimulations were aimed at recently identified HLA-C-restricted CMV epitopes, whose presentation resists viral immunomodulation. Donor HLA type was relevant to the analysis, as public TCR beta signatures indicated carriage of CMV infection together with the matching HLA type.

Sequencing took place on an Illumina HiSeq 1500. The public reads were quality trimmed at Q25 with fastp and then assembled into clones with MiXCR by TCRdb, keeping productive beta chains. Records with the same CDR3 protein are collapsed into one entry carrying the most frequent genes and DNA. The sample yields about 700,000 distinct CDR3 sequences; roughly 36% were counted once. About 20% of the sample lies in the top ten. Interpreted using the paper, the treatment or condition label stands for: in vitro stimulation with specific CMV peptide epitopes to enrich CMV-specific T cells. In this sample, this clonotype turned up a few times. Its specific antigen is unknown. There are no base qualities to consult, and no much larger clone falls within one base. Findings and caveats that apply to the study as a whole: Cumulative frequency of public TCR beta family members discriminated carriers of CMV infection plus the relevant HLA type in this cohort and an independent approximately 350-donor cohort. The ex vivo response was dominated by HLA-C-restricted CMV-specific TCR beta clonotypes, which also provided the single most frequent clonotype in two of eight donors.

The receptor's source is a human donor in good health (CMV status not recorded). Some clones in this sample may be carry-over from other donors' samples. The sequencing here drew on cultured PBMCs, taken from culture after CMV antigen stimulation.

The CDR3 protein sequence reads: CARRRRDRDTDTQYF. The DNA sequence follows: TGTGCCAGGCGGAGGAGGGACAGGGATACAGATACGCAGTATTTT. The chain was built from TRBV7-9 and TRBJ2-3, with 9 bases matching TRBD1. CDR1 and CDR2 were assigned from the germline V gene (reference sequence) as SEHNR and FQNEAQ. Ends trimmed: V by 9 bases, J by 3 bases; bases unmatched to a gene: 10. CDR3 length: 15 amino acids, cysteine to phenylalanine. Kept here is only the CDR3 DNA, which spans 45 bases and is read in frame from base 1.